Listed below are T cell receptor beta chains from one sample, sequenced in a study of brain T cells in children with intractable seizures. Sequencing used immunoSEQ multiplex PCR; TCRdb keeps in-frame clones, though not all of them. The table shows approximately 330,000 clones, with roughly 93% occurring only once. The sample was peripheral blood, taken about 5 months after surgery. The receptor source for this set is a boy in the first two years of life with tuberous sclerosis and intractable seizures. The CDR3 runs from the conserved cysteine through the conserved F or W. Each record gives: D gene, V gene, J gene, clone size, CDR3 protein, CDR3 DNA. D genes are given only for firm matches. The size field is filled for only some rows; it gives once, few, many or a size class.

D gene: .; V gene: TRBV4-2; J gene: TRBJ2-1; clone size: .; CDR3 protein: CASSQAWLSGNEQFF; CDR3 DNA: TGTGCCAGCAGCCAAGCGTGGCTAAGTGGTAATGAGCAGTTCTTC
D gene: .; V gene: TRBV24-1; J gene: TRBJ2-7; clone size: .; CDR3 protein: CATSEYGEQYF; CDR3 DNA: TGTGCCACCAGTGAGTACGGCGAGCAGTACTTC
D gene: .; V gene: TRBV29-1; J gene: TRBJ2-5; clone size: .; CDR3 protein: CSVVLGGQQETQYF; CDR3 DNA: TGCAGCGTTGTCCTAGGGGGACAACAAGAGACCCAGTACTTC
D gene: .; V gene: TRBV6-2/TRBV6-3; J gene: TRBJ2-7; clone size: .; CDR3 protein: CASSRPGTTDYEQYF; CDR3 DNA: TGTGCCAGCAGTCGCCCCGGGACAACCGACTACGAGCAGTACTTC
D gene: .; V gene: TRBV28; J gene: TRBJ2-5; clone size: once; CDR3 protein: CASSPIIPSGETQYF; CDR3 DNA: TGTGCCAGCAGTCCCATTATACCATCCGGGGAGACCCAGTACTTC
D gene: TRBD2; V gene: TRBV6-5; J gene: TRBJ2-1; clone size: .; CDR3 protein: CASSYLAGESYNEQFF; CDR3 DNA: TGTGCCAGCAGTTACTTAGCGGGAGAGTCCTACAATGAGCAGTTCTTC
D gene: TRBD1; V gene: TRBV6-5; J gene: TRBJ2-5; clone size: .; CDR3 protein: CASSYSTGGGETQYF; CDR3 DNA: TGTGCCAGCAGTTACTCGACAGGGGGCGGGGAGACCCAGTACTTC
D gene: .; V gene: TRBV10-3; J gene: TRBJ2-5; clone size: .; CDR3 protein: CAIAAGQETQYF; CDR3 DNA: TGTGCCATCGCGGCAGGACAAGAGACCCAGTACTTC
D gene: .; V gene: TRBV21-1; J gene: TRBJ2-7; clone size: .; CDR3 protein: CASSKARTSGVDEQYF; CDR3 DNA: TGTGCCAGCAGCAAAGCTAGGACTAGCGGGGTCGACGAGCAGTACTTC
D gene: TRBD2; V gene: TRBV7-9; J gene: TRBJ2-1; clone size: .; CDR3 protein: CASSPGTSGRPEQFF; CDR3 DNA: TGTGCCAGCAGCCCTGGGACTAGCGGGAGGCCTGAGCAGTTCTTC
D gene: TRBD1; V gene: TRBV2; J gene: TRBJ1-2; clone size: .; CDR3 protein: CASRPWTGEDYGYTF; CDR3 DNA: TGTGCCAGCAGGCCATGGACAGGGGAGGACTATGGCTACACCTTC
D gene: .; V gene: TRBV30; J gene: TRBJ1-2; clone size: .; CDR3 protein: CAWSVGEGGGYTF; CDR3 DNA: TGTGCCTGGAGTGTAGGGGAGGGGGGAGGCTACACCTTC
D gene: .; V gene: TRBV10-3; J gene: TRBJ2-3; clone size: .; CDR3 protein: CAISESRGSTDTQYF; CDR3 DNA: TGTGCCATCAGTGAGTCGAGGGGGTCAACAGATACGCAGTATTTT
D gene: .; V gene: TRBV7-2; J gene: TRBJ2-5; clone size: once; CDR3 protein: CASNSWHAAGRGTQYF; CDR3 DNA: TGTGCCAGCAACTCCTGGCATGCGGCGGGAAGGGGGACCCAGTACTTC
D gene: .; V gene: TRBV29-1; J gene: TRBJ1-1; clone size: .; CDR3 protein: CSVEAGGWNTEAFF; CDR3 DNA: TGCAGCGTTGAAGCGGGGGGATGGAACACTGAAGCTTTCTTT
D gene: .; V gene: TRBV2; J gene: TRBJ1-3; clone size: .; CDR3 protein: CASSIRTGNTIYF; CDR3 DNA: TGTGCCAGCAGTATACGAACGGGGAACACCATATATTTT
D gene: .; V gene: TRBV4-1; J gene: TRBJ2-7; clone size: .; CDR3 protein: CASSQEGHYEQYF; CDR3 DNA: TGCGCCAGCAGCCAAGAGGGGCACTACGAGCAGTACTTC
D gene: TRBD1; V gene: TRBV9; J gene: TRBJ1-5; clone size: .; CDR3 protein: CASSRTGTGGNNNQPQHF; CDR3 DNA: TGTGCCAGCAGCCGGACCGGGACAGGGGGCAATAACAATCAGCCCCAGCATTTT
D gene: TRBD2; V gene: TRBV7-3; J gene: TRBJ2-1; clone size: once; CDR3 protein: CASSKSIGETSGEYNEQFF; CDR3 DNA: TGTGCCAGCAGCAAATCCATAGGGGAAACTAGCGGGGAGTACAATGAGCAGTTCTTC
D gene: .; V gene: TRBV7-9; J gene: TRBJ2-1; clone size: .; CDR3 protein: CASSPSLAGASYNEQFF; CDR3 DNA: TGTGCCAGCAGCCCATCTCTCGCGGGCGCCTCCTACAATGAGCAGTTCTTC
D gene: .; V gene: TRBV7-3; J gene: TRBJ1-1; clone size: .; CDR3 protein: CASSLTENTEAFF; CDR3 DNA: TGTGCCAGCAGCTTAACGGAGAACACTGAAGCTTTCTTT
D gene: .; V gene: TRBV2; J gene: TRBJ2-5; clone size: .; CDR3 protein: CASIRGAGGAQYF; CDR3 DNA: TGTGCCAGCATTAGGGGGGCTGGTGGGGCCCAGTACTTC
D gene: .; V gene: TRBV2; J gene: TRBJ1-1; clone size: .; CDR3 protein: CASSTSGDGLNTEAFF; CDR3 DNA: TGTGCCAGCAGTACCTCGGGGGACGGATTGAACACTGAAGCTTTCTTT
D gene: .; V gene: TRBV6-1; J gene: TRBJ2-7; clone size: .; CDR3 protein: CASREVAADEQYF; CDR3 DNA: TGTGCCAGCAGGGAAGTGGCGGCCGACGAGCAGTACTTC
D gene: .; V gene: TRBV12-3/TRBV12-4; J gene: TRBJ2-2; clone size: .; CDR3 protein: CASSLLAGELFF; CDR3 DNA: TGTGCCAGCAGTTTACTAGCCGGGGAGCTGTTTTTT
D gene: TRBD1; V gene: TRBV7-2; J gene: TRBJ2-4; clone size: .; CDR3 protein: CASSPLMTGLAKNIQYF; CDR3 DNA: TGTGCCAGCAGCCCCCTTATGACAGGGCTAGCCAAAAACATTCAGTACTTC